This TCR beta chain was recovered during a study of cytomegalovirus exposure and HLA in healthy donors. Points from the study as a whole: It was fewer than 200 TCR beta chains that were listed as cytomegalovirus-associated. Several of the most significant clusters appeared, in a later analysis, to be linked to common viral pathogens.

Trimming shortened V by 3 bases and J by 2 bases, and 17 bases separated the two germline ends. CDR3 size: 15 residues. CDR1 GTSNPN and CDR2 SVGIG come from the germline V gene (reference sequence). A remark on this clone: What it binds is unknown.

The PCR had 60 Vbeta and 13 Jbeta primers. Sequencing was performed with immunoSEQ multiplex PCR; in TCRdb, only in-frame clones are kept and a portion is missing. Among about 150,000 clones, about two thirds were seen once, and the ten largest hold more than 9%. The chain uses TRBV30 and TRBJ2-7, with a weak D call TRBD1 (5 bases). The sequenced sample was PBMCs. The sequence was collected from a man aged 30 to 45 in good health and CMV-seropositive. Here the CDR3 reads CAWSGTGASPYEQYF. For the CDR3, the DNA is TGTGCCTGGAGCGGAACAGGAGCTTCTCCCTACGAGCAGTACTTC.